This T cell receptor (beta chain) was identified in a study of human T cells and chemical hapten exposure. Study in general: There were per-sample TCR yield variations, arising mainly from small pooled library volume differences.

Findings of the study overall: Every donor had alopecia, and their immune response may therefore differ from healthy people's.

The CDR3 is made up of 14 amino acids. CDR1 SEHNR and CDR2 FQNEAQ come from the germline V gene (reference sequence). Trimming pared 3 bases from V and 5 bases from J, leaving 13 bases between. MiXCR, applied by TCRdb to the RACE reads, yields one record per CDR3 protein. The repertoire consists of about 51,000 distinct CDR3 sequences, with 9.4% occurring once and the leading ten covering more than 13%. Sample time point: pre-sensitization, week 0. Stated treatment: therapeutic diphenylcyclopropenone sensitization with weekly scalp DPC. Each donor was an alopecia patient between 18 and 70 years of age who qualified for DPC. This clonotype came up many times. Antigen: not known.

The rearrangement joins TRBV7-9 to TRBJ1-1; D remains ambiguous. The sequencing here drew on whole blood, taken in connection with sensitization to the hapten diphenylcyclopropenone (DPC). The sequence was collected from a woman aged 35 to 49 with alopecia areata. Some clones in this sample may be carry-over from other donors' samples. The chain's CDR3 is CASSLIWTGTEAFF. The CDR3 DNA sequence: TGTGCCAGCAGCTTGATTTGGACGGGGACTGAAGCTTTCTTT.